Each of the 6 T cell receptor beta chains below was sequenced from the same sample in a study of T cell responses to AZD1222 COVID-19 vaccine. Assay used: immunoSEQ multiplex PCR; TCRdb lists only in-frame clones, some missing. The repertoire includes approximately 45,000 clones, 70% to 90% of them detected once, and around 1.1% sits in the top ten. The sample was peripheral blood, taken 28 days after the second AZD1222 dose. The receptor source for this set is an adult who received the AZD1222 COVID-19 vaccine.

V and J are TRBV4-2 and TRBJ1-5; TRBD1 is a possible D gene (5 bases). The V gene lost 0 bases and the J gene lost 1 base, with 10 bases spanning the gap. This CDR3 comprises 16 residues. Germline V gene sequence: CDR1 LGHNA, CDR2 YNFKEQ. The CDR3 nucleotides are TGTGCCAGCAGCCAAGATCAGGGCCGAAGCAATCAGCCCCAGCATTTT. It encodes CASSQDQGRSNQPQHF.

This rearrangement joins TRBV19 to TRBJ2-5; 9 bases agree with TRBD1. With 0 bases clipped from V and 2 bases from J, the junction kept 4 bases outside the gene matches. CDR1 is LNHDA and CDR2 is SQIVND in the germline V gene (reference sequence). This CDR3 is 16 amino acids long. CDR3 nucleotides: TGTGCCAGTAGTATAGACGGCGACAGGGGGCAAGAGACCCAGTACTTC. Translated, it gives CASSIDGDRGQETQYF. Looking up the rest from reference TRBV19 and TRBJ2-5 gives the full variable domain: DGGITQSPKYLFRKEGQNVTLSCEQNLNHDAMYWYRQDPGQGLRLIYYSQIVNDFQKGDIAEGYSVSREKKESFPLTVTSAQKNPTAFYLCASSIDGDRGQETQYFGPGTRLLVL.

The chain recombines TRBV10-2 with TRBJ1-6, with D tentatively TRBD1 (5 bases). This CDR3 has 17 residues. Per the germline V gene, CDR1 is WSHSY and CDR2 is SAAADI. V lost 0 bases to trimming and J lost 0 bases, with 9 bases between them. CDR3 nucleotides: TGCGCCAGCAGTGAGTCAAGGACACGCTCCTATAATTCACCCCTCCACTTT. Residues: CASSESRTRSYNSPLHF.

In nucleotides, the CDR3 is TGTGCCAGCAGTCCCGGGACGGGTGGCTATAATTCACCCCTCCACTTT. Protein: CASSPGTGGYNSPLHF. This rearrangement joins TRBV27 to TRBJ1-6; a weak D match, TRBD1 (5 bases). CDR3 length: 16 residues. Germline CDR1 reads MNHEY; CDR2 reads SMNVEV (reference sequence). V was shortened by 5 bases and J by 3 bases, with 14 bases between the two germline ends.

The CDR3 region has the DNA TGTGCCAGCAGTCCCCAGGGGGAGTTTGAGACCCAGTACTTC. Its protein is CASSPQGEFETQYF. The rearrangement links TRBV6-2 or TRBV6-3 to TRBJ2-5; 7 bases line up with TRBD1. This CDR3 has 14 residues. V was pared by 5 bases and J by 5 bases, with 8 bases of the junction left unmatched. Germline CDR1 reads MNHEY; CDR2 reads SVGEGT.

In its sample, this clone was seen once. This chain links TRBV19 with TRBJ2-7, with D possibly being TRBD1 (6 bases). The V gene lost 2 bases and the J gene lost 3 bases, with 14 bases spanning the gap. From germline, CDR1 is LNHDA and CDR2 SQIVND (reference sequence). The CDR3 totals 15 residues. The CDR3 nucleotides read TGTGCCAGTAGTATAAGGGCAGGGGAGAGCTACGAGCAGTACTTC. Translating it yields CASSIRAGESYEQYF.